This T cell receptor beta chain came from a study of blood T cell repertoires in COVID-19 (dated by TCRdb to 2018 to 2020). General notes on the study: Samples from collaborators originated in the United States, Italy and Spain and spanned both the acute and convalescent phases of COVID-19. The prospective study material was composed of cDNA or gDNA derived from T cells, B-cell-depleted T cells, or PBMCs. The dataset comprised deeply sampled blood TCRbeta repertoires from subjects exposed to, actively infected with, or recovered from COVID-19. The repertoires were released in a freely available public database intended as a resource for research on the immune response to SARS-CoV-2. Samples were obtained from the ongoing ImmuneRACE study (first 160 participants) and from 1,000 to 1,500 subjects provided by 6 global collaborators. A de-identified subject ID, COVID-19 status, age in years and sex were almost always included in the sample metadata. Where available, HLA class I and class II types were obtained from metadata supplied by the sample provider rather than from assay-based typing. Study-wide conclusions, independent of this receptor: The quantity of clinical and demographic metadata differed by source and by participant and was supplied without curation.

Whole blood was collected in K2EDTA tubes by collaborating institutions according to the institutions' own protocols. Collaborator samples were shipped for TCRbeta analysis as frozen whole blood, isolated PBMCs, or DNA extracted from either sample type. The immunoSEQ Assay, a bias-controlled multiplex PCR, was used to amplify TCRbeta CDR3 regions from genomic DNA. From the authors' description of their analysis: Nucleated cell counts per sample were estimated from amplification of reference gene primers within the assay. To quantify the absolute abundance of each unique TCRbeta CDR3 rearrangement, sequence reads were collapsed and filtered. For each sample, productive Simpson clonality was calculated as the square root of Simpson's diversity index across productive rearrangements. Not all clones reach the TCRdb copy of this immuneACCESS table, which keeps in-frame sequences only. Checked studies attribute under half of the gap to unresolved V genes and leave the rest unexplained. That table furnishes V, J and clone size, whereas the DNA furnished D and trimming. The sample yields around 200,000 clones; about four fifths were counted once. The ten most abundant clones make up about 6.4% of the sample.

From a lookup of the germline V gene (reference sequence), CDR1 and CDR2 are SGHNT and YYREEE. From cysteine to phenylalanine, the CDR3 is 14 amino acids long. The read is trimmed to its CDR3 DNA, 42 bases read in frame from base 1. V sheds 3 bases and J sheds 8 bases, leaving 15 bases between their ends. This clone has only one observation. This receptor's antigen is unknown. No base quality values were provided; no much bigger clone lies one nucleotide off. This sequence uses TRBV5-4 and TRBJ2-4; the D gene is perhaps TRBD2, on 6 matching bases. The receptor's source is a human donor in a cohort sampled during active COVID-19. Sequencing was done on a sample of peripheral blood. The CDR3 protein sequence reads: CASSSTRTGDIQYF. The DNA is as follows: TGTGCCAGCAGCTCGACTAGAACGGGAGACATTCAGTACTTC.